This T cell receptor (beta chain) is drawn from a study of blood T cell repertoires in COVID-19. In the study overall: Sites across the United States, Italy and Spain contributed samples from acute and convalescent COVID-19. The analysed material was cDNA or gDNA that came from T cells, B-cell-depleted T cells, or PBMCs.

Germline values: CDR1 SNHLY, CDR2 FYNNEI. The CDR3 totals 17 residues. V was pared by 6 bases and J by 1 base, with 14 bases of the junction left unmatched. The table lists this clone with a count of one. In the authors' workflow: Estimated nucleated cell counts came from reference gene primer amplification. Profiling relied on immunoSEQ multiplex PCR, and the TCRdb table lists in-frame clones only, not all of them. That table is the source of V, J and clone size, and D and trimming were worked out from the DNA. The profile shows more than 45,000 clones, around 86% of them singletons. This chain uses TRBV2 with TRBJ2-5, with TRBD2 identical over 7 bases. This TCR derives from a human donor with active COVID-19. The donor label of this sample is uncertain. Sequencing was done on a sample of peripheral blood. The CDR3 DNA is TGTGCCAGCAGGGTACAGGCAGCGGGGAACATCCAAGAGACCCAGTACTTC. It is translated as CASRVQAAGNIQETQYF.